Below, one T cell receptor beta chain is given with its context. The data were obtained in a study of blood T cell repertoires in COVID-19. Study-wide background: Acute-phase and convalescent COVID-19 samples originated in the United States, Italy and Spain. Sample material is recorded as cDNA or gDNA derived from T cells, B-cell-depleted T cells, or PBMCs.

The authors' processing: From reference gene primer amplification, estimates of nucleated cell counts were derived. The protocol was immunoSEQ multiplex PCR, while the TCRdb copy is restricted to in-frame clones and leaves out a portion. V and J calls plus clone size are reproduced from that table; the DNA served to infer D and trimming. The table shows 150,000 to 200,000 clones, with around 87% occurring only once. With 0 bases removed from V and 6 bases from J, the gap between germline ends came to 12 bases. The CDR3 has 15 amino acids. The germline gives CDR1 SNHLY, CDR2 FYNNEI. The sequence came from a man between 40 and 49 years old with active or convalescent COVID-19. The sample was peripheral blood. V and J are TRBV2 and TRBJ1-5; D not resolved. This CDR3 is CASSEAERVGQPQHF. CDR3 nucleotide sequence: TGTGCCAGCAGTGAAGCGGAGAGGGTTGGTCAGCCCCAGCATTTT.